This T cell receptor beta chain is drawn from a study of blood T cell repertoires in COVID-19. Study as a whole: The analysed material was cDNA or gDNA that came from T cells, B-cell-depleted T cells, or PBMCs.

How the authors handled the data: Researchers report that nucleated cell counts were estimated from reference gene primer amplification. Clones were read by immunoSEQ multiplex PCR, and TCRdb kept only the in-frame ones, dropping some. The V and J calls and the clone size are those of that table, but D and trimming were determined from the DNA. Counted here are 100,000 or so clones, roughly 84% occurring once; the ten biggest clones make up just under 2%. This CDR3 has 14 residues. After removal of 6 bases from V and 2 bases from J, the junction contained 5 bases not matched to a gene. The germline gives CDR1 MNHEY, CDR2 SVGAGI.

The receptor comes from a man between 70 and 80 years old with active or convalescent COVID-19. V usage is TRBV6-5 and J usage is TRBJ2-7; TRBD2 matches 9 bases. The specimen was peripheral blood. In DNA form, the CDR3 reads TGTGCCAGCAGGATACTAGCGGGCCCCTACGAGCAGTACTTC. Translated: CASRILAGPYEQYF.